These 28 T cell receptor beta chains share one sample of origin, sequenced in a study of cytomegalovirus exposure and HLA in healthy donors (dated 2017 in TCRdb). Libraries were prepared through the immunoSEQ multiplex PCR assay. A mixture of 60 forward primers for TCR Vbeta segments and 13 reverse primers for TCR Jbeta segments was used in the multiplex PCR. The source is immuneACCESS, and TCRdb retained only in-frame sequences with V and J called. Part of the clones is not carried over; for the studies checked, unresolved V genes explain less than half of this, and the remainder is unexplained. The sample yields under 130,000 clones; more than 60% were counted once. The ten largest make up 2.1% of the sample. The source material was PBMCs. The receptors stem from a man aged 30-40 years in good health and CMV-seronegative.

This chain links TRBV19 with TRBJ1-5, with 7 bases lining up with TRBD1. The CDR3 has 14 residues. V lost 3 bases to trimming and J lost 2 bases; unmatched junction nucleotides: 1. Germline-derived CDR1 and CDR2 are LNHDA and SQIVND (reference sequence). DNA for the CDR3: TGTGCCAGTAGTATCACAGGGGGCAATCAGCCCCAGCATTTT. It yields the protein CASSITGGNQPQHF.

The chain uses TRBV7-7 and TRBJ2-1, with a weak D call TRBD1 (6 bases). CDR1 is SSHAT and CDR2 is FNYEAQ in the germline V gene (reference sequence). The V gene lost 1 base and the J gene lost 6 bases, with 7 bases spanning the gap. The CDR3 contains 13 residues. CDR3 amino acids: CASSLETGNEQFF. CDR3 in DNA: TGTGCCAGCAGCTTAGAGACAGGCAATGAGCAGTTCTTC.

This chain joins TRBV28 and TRBJ1-5; 7 bases map to TRBD1. The junction had 7 bases not matched to a gene; V was cut back by 4 bases and J by 7 bases. Germline CDR1 reads MDHEN; CDR2 reads SYDVKM. The CDR3 is made up of 14 amino acids. This CDR3 is CASSSTGSGQPQHF. The DNA of the CDR3 is TGTGCCAGCAGTTCGACAGGGTCTGGGCAGCCCCAGCATTTT.

This clone was counted only a few times. This CDR3 reads CASSPEQGAGGYTF. The CDR3 coding sequence is TGTGCCAGCTCACCGGAGCAGGGGGCTGGTGGCTACACCTTC. The rearrangement uses TRBV18 and TRBJ1-2, with 8 bases that match TRBD1. Germline CDR1 and CDR2: KGHSH and LQKENI. CDR3 length: 14 amino acids. After removal of 3 bases from V and 7 bases from J, the junction contained 7 bases not matched to a gene.

J is TRBJ1-2 and V is TRBV5-8, with 7 bases that match TRBD1. CDR3 size: 15 residues. V lost 2 bases, J lost 8 bases, and 12 bases stayed unmatched. Germline V gene sequence: CDR1 SGHTS, CDR2 YDEGEE. In DNA form, the CDR3 reads TGTGCCAGCAGCTTTAGGCAGGGGGTCCTTTTGGGCTACACCTTC. Amino acids: CASSFRQGVLLGYTF.

This chain joins TRBV25-1 and TRBJ2-7, with 9 bases fitting TRBD2. The V gene end was trimmed by 2 bases and the J gene end by 1 base; junction bases not matched to a gene: 3. Germline values: CDR1 MGHDK, CDR2 SYGVNS. This CDR3 has 15 amino acids. The CDR3 protein is CASSEMLAGSYEQYF. Here the CDR3 DNA reads TGTGCCAGCAGTGAAATGCTAGCGGGATCCTACGAGCAGTACTTC.

The V gene is TRBV27, the J gene TRBJ1-4; D unclear. CDR1 and CDR2 from the germline V gene are MNHEY and SMNVEV (reference sequence). This CDR3 is 13 amino acids long. V lost 4 bases and J lost 10, with 13 bases in between. This CDR3 reads CASSSTAGGKLFF. CDR3 nucleotide sequence: TGTGCCAGCAGTTCCACTGCGGGTGGAAAACTGTTTTTT. Combining the CDR3 with reference TRBV27 and TRBJ1-4 gives the whole variable domain EAQVTQNPRYLITVTGKKLTVTCSQNMNHEYMSWYRQDPGLGLRQIYYSMNVEVTDKGDVPEGYKVSRKEKRNFPLILESPSPNQTSLYFCASSSTAGGKLFFGSGTQLSVL.

The rearrangement uses TRBV28 and TRBJ1-2, with D possibly TRBD1 on 5 matching bases. CDR1 MDHEN and CDR2 SYDVKM come from the germline V gene. V gave up 5 bases and J gave up 3 bases, with 16 bases separating them. This CDR3 has 15 amino acids. The CDR3 DNA is TGTGCCAGCAGTCCTGTCGGGCAGGGTGACTATGGCTACACCTTC. Protein sequence: CASSPVGQGDYGYTF.

In DNA, the CDR3 is TGTGCCAGCAGCTTACGGACGGGGGGCGAAACGAGCTACACCTTC. Translated, it gives CASSLRTGGETSYTF. The chain employs TRBV7-3 and TRBJ1-2, with D possibly TRBD1 on 6 matching bases. The length of the CDR3 is 15 residues. The V gene lost 2 bases and the J gene lost 9 bases, with 19 bases spanning the gap. Germline V gives CDR1 SGHTA, CDR2 FQGTGA.

The chain joins TRBV2 to TRBJ1-1; maybe TRBD1 (5 bases). The germline CDR1 and CDR2 sequences are SNHLY and FYNNEI. V lost 5 bases, J lost 0 bases, and 10 bases lay in between. The CDR3 is made up of 14 amino acids. The CDR3 DNA is TGTGCCAGCAGTATGACAGAACTGAACACTGAAGCTTTCTTT. It codes for CASSMTELNTEAFF.

The V call is TRBV19, the J call TRBJ2-1, with 8 bases identical to TRBD1. Germline V lookup: CDR1 LNHDA, CDR2 SQIVND (reference sequence). CDR3 length: 15 residues. J was trimmed by 7 bases and V by 10 bases; bases with no gene match: 15. CDR3 sequence: CATYQDGQGANEQFF. DNA of the CDR3: TGTGCCACCTATCAAGATGGGCAGGGGGCTAATGAGCAGTTCTTC.

The V and J genes are TRBV14 and TRBJ2-5; possible D gene TRBD2, 5 bases. This CDR3 spans 14 amino acids. The germline V gene encodes CDR1 SGHDN and CDR2 FVKESK. V was shortened by 1 base and J by 6 bases, with 12 bases between the two germline ends. This CDR3 reads CASSQASQAQTQYF. The CDR3 DNA reads TGTGCCAGCAGCCAAGCTAGCCAAGCCCAGACCCAGTACTTC. Full variable domain (remainder filled in from reference TRBV14 and TRBJ2-5): EAGVTQFPSHSVIEKGQTVTLRCDPISGHDNLYWYRRVMGKEIKFLLHFVKESKQDESGMPNNRFLAERTGGTYSTLKVQPAELEDSGVYFCASSQASQAQTQYFGPGTRLLVL.

Of note for this clone: Mismatch with germline at one junction end may stem from a read error. This chain uses TRBV7-2 with TRBJ2-7, with a possible D match to TRBD2 (5 bases). Germline CDR1 is SGHTA and CDR2 is FQGNSA. The CDR3 has 12 amino acids. CDR3 DNA: TGTGCCAGCAGCCGATTACGTACGGGGTTTAACTTC. Translated, it gives CASSRLRTGFNF. The full variable domain, in which reference TRBV7-2 and TRBJ2-7 provide the parts outside the CDR3, is GAGVSQSPSNKVTEKGKDVELRCDPISGHTALYWYRQSLGQGLEFLIYFQGNSAPDKSGLPSDRFSAERTGGSVSTLTIQRTQQEDSAVYLCASSRLRTGFNFGPGTRLTVT.

This clone was found a few times. This specimen includes other DNA sequences encoding the same CDR3. The CDR3 reads CASSIGVGNQPQHF. In DNA, the CDR3 is TGTGCCAGTAGTATCGGGGTTGGCAATCAGCCCCAGCATTTT. The chain has TRBV19 and TRBJ1-5; D uncertain. Germline V gene data show CDR1 as LNHDA and CDR2 as SQIVND (reference sequence). Trimming cost V 3 bases and J 2 bases, with 8 bases left between them. CDR3 length: 14 amino acids.

CDR3 sequence: CASSHSGAVNQPQHF. CDR3 DNA: TGTGCCAGTAGTCACTCAGGGGCGGTGAATCAGCCCCAGCATTTT. V and J are TRBV19 and TRBJ1-5; D may be TRBD1 (6 bases). Trimming stripped 5 bases from V and 4 bases from J, with 15 bases between. The CDR3 is 15 amino acids. Per the germline V gene, CDR1 is LNHDA and CDR2 is SQIVND (reference sequence).

This clone was counted a single time. The chain has TRBV4-1 and TRBJ1-3, with D unresolved. Germline loops: CDR1 MGHRA, CDR2 YSYEKL. Between the trimmed V and J ends, which lost 2 bases and 6 bases, there was a span of 17 bases. The CDR3 length is 16 residues. CDR3 nucleotide sequence: TGCGCCAGCAGCCAAATTCCGGGAACGGGAGAAAACACCATATATTTT. It yields the protein CASSQIPGTGENTIYF.

The sample holds one count of this clone. The V and J genes are TRBV5-1 and TRBJ2-7, with 9 bases fitting TRBD1. The germline V gene has CDR1 SGHRS and CDR2 YFSETQ. The CDR3 consists of 17 residues. The V and J ends lost 0 bases and 0 bases, in that order; junction bases with no gene match: 7. In nucleotides, the CDR3 is TGCGCCAGCAGCTTGGGGCCCGTGACAGGGGGCTCCTACGAGCAGTACTTC. Residues: CASSLGPVTGGSYEQYF.

The V and J genes are TRBV9 and TRBJ1-2, with TRBD1 identical over 9 bases. Germline trimming cut 3 bases from V and 6 bases from J; bases unmatched to any gene: 6. The length of the CDR3 is 14 residues. The germline V gene has CDR1 SGDLS and CDR2 YYNGEE. The CDR3: CASSGQQGADGYTF. In nucleotides, the CDR3 is TGTGCCAGCAGCGGGCAACAGGGGGCTGATGGCTACACCTTC.

This rearrangement joins TRBV25-1 to TRBJ1-4; maybe TRBD1 (5 bases). Germline-derived CDR1 and CDR2 are MGHDK and SYGVNS. CDR3 size: 15 residues. Trimming pared 2 bases from V and 4 bases from J, leaving 11 bases between. CDR3 loop: CASSERNRLNEKLFF. In nucleotides, the CDR3 is TGTGCCAGCAGTGAACGCAACAGGCTTAATGAAAAACTGTTTTTT.

The J gene is TRBJ2-5, the V gene TRBV7-6; 7 nucleotides match TRBD2. Germline trimming cut 2 bases from V and 2 bases from J; bases unmatched to any gene: 8. Germline CDR1 and CDR2: SGHVS and FNYEAQ. This CDR3 has 16 residues. The CDR3 coding sequence is TGTGCCAGCAGCTTATTGGCTAGCGGTTCTCAAGAGACCCAGTACTTC. This translates into CASSLLASGSQETQYF.

In this sample, this clone turned up once. This chain uses TRBV7-2 with TRBJ2-7; no clear D. Germline CDR1 SGHTA, CDR2 FQGNSA. V lost 1 base and J 0 bases, leaving 7 bases between the germline ends. This CDR3 region has 14 residues. The CDR3 nucleotides are TGTGCCAGCAGCTTAGACTCGTACTCCTACGAGCAGTACTTC. Its protein product is CASSLDSYSYEQYF.

This clone appeared once. The chain couples TRBV5-1 to TRBJ2-7; TRBD1 agrees at 8 bases. V lost 4 bases, J lost 5 bases, and 11 bases stayed unmatched. From germline, CDR1 is SGHRS and CDR2 YFSETQ. CDR3 length: 15 amino acids. CDR3 protein: CASSVTGGRNDEQYF. CDR3 bases: TGCGCCAGCAGCGTAACAGGGGGTAGGAATGACGAGCAGTACTTC.

The chain is built from TRBV6-5 and TRBJ2-1; tentatively, D is TRBD2 (7 bases). Germline V gene data show CDR1 as MNHEY and CDR2 as SVGAGI. Trimming cost V 8 bases and J 4 bases, with 18 bases left between them. CDR3 length: 15 amino acids. The CDR3 DNA reads TGTGCCAGCCTCTTGACGCGGGGGCGGTACAATGAGCAGTTCTTC. It codes for CASLLTRGRYNEQFF.

The rearrangement uses TRBV19 and TRBJ2-1; 8 bases are a match to TRBD1. Germline V gene sequence: CDR1 LNHDA, CDR2 SQIVND (reference sequence). The CDR3 contains 13 residues. The trim removed 6 bases at V and 9 bases at J, leaving 7 bases unmatched. The CDR3 coding sequence is TGTGCCAGTAGCAGGGGGCAAATCACTGAGCAGTTCTTC. Its protein product is CASSRGQITEQFF.

This chain joins TRBV18 and TRBJ1-2; TRBD1 agrees at 7 bases. CDR3 size: 13 residues. Germline CDR1 is KGHSH and CDR2 is LQKENI. The ends lost 3 bases at V and 3 bases at J; junction bases unmatched: 1. This CDR3 reads CASSPGTDYGYTF. The CDR3 coding sequence is TGTGCCAGCTCACCCGGGACAGACTATGGCTACACCTTC.

V gene TRBV7-8 combines with J gene TRBJ1-2; D not certain. Trimming pared 1 base from V and 3 bases from J, leaving 12 bases between. CDR1 SGHVS and CDR2 FQNEAQ come from the germline V gene. The CDR3 is made up of 15 amino acids. CDR3 sequence (DNA): TGTGCCAGCAGCTTAGGAATCTCGGCGGACTATGGCTACACCTTC. This translates into CASSLGISADYGYTF.

This rearrangement joins TRBV7-9 to TRBJ2-7; D is undetermined. The germline V and J ends were trimmed by 3 bases and 0 bases, with 3 bases remaining between them. CDR3 length: 12 amino acids. Per the germline V gene, CDR1 is SEHNR and CDR2 is FQNEAQ (reference sequence). CDR3 in amino acids: CASSLSSYEQYF. The CDR3 DNA reads TGTGCCAGCAGCTTGAGCTCCTACGAGCAGTACTTC.

V is TRBV28 and J is TRBJ1-2, with D possibly being TRBD1 (6 bases). Germline assignment: CDR1 MDHEN and CDR2 SYDVKM. V was shortened by 1 base and J by 7 bases, with 16 bases between the two germline ends. This CDR3 spans 15 amino acids. The chain's CDR3 is CASSLFQTGTGGYTF. The CDR3 region has the DNA TGTGCCAGCAGTTTATTCCAAACAGGGACGGGTGGCTACACCTTC.